This note documents a single T cell receptor (beta chain) sequence. Its matching antigen is unknown. In germline, CDR1 is SEHNR, CDR2 FQNEAQ (reference sequence). This CDR3 comprises 17 residues. J lost 5 bases, V lost 4 bases, and 11 bases had no gene match. The data were obtained in a study of CD8 T cells in ankylosing spondylitis. Study-wide results and caveats: Disease-linked clones were reportedly significantly enriched in matched ankylosing spondylitis synovial fluid. The study identified a TCR beta motif of roughly eight highly homologous variants that appeared characteristic of ankylosing spondylitis blood. Before this, some motif variants had been reported in reactive arthritis synovial fluid and blood.

TCRdb itself ran the 5' RACE reads through MiXCR, one entry per CDR3 protein. Of 150,000 to 200,000 distinct CDR3 sequences in the sample, 11% are singletons; the top ten hold roughly 29%. The gene calls are TRBV7-9 and TRBJ2-1, with TRBD1 identical over 10 bases. The clonotype comes from a male donor with ankylosing spondylitis or in good health (not recorded which). The sample consisted of blood, either unsorted or a sorted T cell fraction (not recorded which). In nucleotides, the CDR3 is TGTGCCAGCAGCTCGTCAAGGGGGACAGGGGATGACAATGAGCAGTTCTTC. Its translation is CASSSSRGTGDDNEQFF.